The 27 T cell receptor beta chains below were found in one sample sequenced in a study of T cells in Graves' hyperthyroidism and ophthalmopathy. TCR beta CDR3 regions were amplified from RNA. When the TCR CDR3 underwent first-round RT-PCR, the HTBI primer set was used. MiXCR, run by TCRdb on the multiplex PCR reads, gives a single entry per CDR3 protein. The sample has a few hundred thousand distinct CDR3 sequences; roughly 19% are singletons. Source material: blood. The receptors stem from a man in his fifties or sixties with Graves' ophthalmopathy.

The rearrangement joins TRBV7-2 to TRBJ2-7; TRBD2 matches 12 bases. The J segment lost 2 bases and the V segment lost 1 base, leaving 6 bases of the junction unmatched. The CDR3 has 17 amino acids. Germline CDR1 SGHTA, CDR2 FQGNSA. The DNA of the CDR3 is TGTGCCAGCAGCTTAGGGTCTAGCGGGAGGGGAGCCTACGAGCAGTACTTC. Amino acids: CASSLGSSGRGAYEQYF.

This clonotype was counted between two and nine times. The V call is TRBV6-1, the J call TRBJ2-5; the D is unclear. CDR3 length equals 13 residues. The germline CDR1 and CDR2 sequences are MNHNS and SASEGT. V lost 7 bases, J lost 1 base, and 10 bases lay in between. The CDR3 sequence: CASTRSPQETQYF. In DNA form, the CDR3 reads TGTGCCAGCACCCGTAGTCCCCAAGAGACCCAGTACTTC.

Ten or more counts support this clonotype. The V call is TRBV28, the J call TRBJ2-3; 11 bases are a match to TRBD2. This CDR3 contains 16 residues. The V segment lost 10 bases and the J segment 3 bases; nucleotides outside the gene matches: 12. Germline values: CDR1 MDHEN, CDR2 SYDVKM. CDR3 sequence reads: CATETSGSKGTDTQYF. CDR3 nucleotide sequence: TGTGCCACAGAAACTAGCGGGAGTAAAGGAACAGATACGCAGTATTTT.

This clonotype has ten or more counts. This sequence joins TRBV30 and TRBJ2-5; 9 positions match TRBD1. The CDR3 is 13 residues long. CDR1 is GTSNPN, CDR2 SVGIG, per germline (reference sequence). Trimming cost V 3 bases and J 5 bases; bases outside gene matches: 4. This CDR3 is CAWRPQGAETQYF. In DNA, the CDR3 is TGTGCCTGGAGACCACAGGGGGCTGAGACCCAGTACTTC. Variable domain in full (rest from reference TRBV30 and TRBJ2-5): SQTIHQWPATLVQPVGSPLSLECTVEGTSNPNLYWYRQAAGRGLQLLFYSVGIGQISSEVPQNLSASRPQDRQFILSSKKLLLSDSGFYLCAWRPQGAETQYFGPGTRLLVL.

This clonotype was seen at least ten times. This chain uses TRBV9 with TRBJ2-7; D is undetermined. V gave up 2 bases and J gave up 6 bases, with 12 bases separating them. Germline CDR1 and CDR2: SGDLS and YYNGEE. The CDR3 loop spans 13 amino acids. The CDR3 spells CASSVFLSTEQYF. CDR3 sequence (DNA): TGTGCCAGCAGCGTTTTTCTGTCAACCGAGCAGTACTTC.

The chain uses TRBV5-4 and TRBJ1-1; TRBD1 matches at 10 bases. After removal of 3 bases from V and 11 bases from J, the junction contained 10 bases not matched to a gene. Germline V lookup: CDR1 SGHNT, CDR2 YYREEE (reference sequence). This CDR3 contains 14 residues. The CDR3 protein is CASSSATGGAWAFF. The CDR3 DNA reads TGTGCCAGCAGCTCCGCGACAGGGGGCGCTTGGGCTTTCTTT.

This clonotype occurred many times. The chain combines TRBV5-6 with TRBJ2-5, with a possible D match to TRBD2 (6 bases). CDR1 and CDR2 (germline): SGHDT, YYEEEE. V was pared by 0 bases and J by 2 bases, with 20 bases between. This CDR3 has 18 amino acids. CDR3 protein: CASSLVASTSRLQETQYF. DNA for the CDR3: TGTGCCAGCAGCTTGGTCGCGAGTACTAGCCGACTTCAAGAGACCCAGTACTTC.

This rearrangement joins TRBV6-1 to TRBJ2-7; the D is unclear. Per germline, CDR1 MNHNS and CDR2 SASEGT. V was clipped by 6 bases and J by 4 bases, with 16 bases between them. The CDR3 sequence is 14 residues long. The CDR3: CASRNLGFTYEQYF. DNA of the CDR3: TGTGCCAGCAGGAACTTGGGGTTTACGTACGAGCAGTACTTC.

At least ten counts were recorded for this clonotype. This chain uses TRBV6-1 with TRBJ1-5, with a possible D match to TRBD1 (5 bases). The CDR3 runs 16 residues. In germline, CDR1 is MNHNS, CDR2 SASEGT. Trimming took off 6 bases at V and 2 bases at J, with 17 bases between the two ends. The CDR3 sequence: CASRNNLAGGNQPQHF. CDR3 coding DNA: TGTGCCAGCAGGAACAACCTCGCGGGGGGCAATCAGCCCCAGCATTTT.

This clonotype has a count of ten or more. CDR3 sequence (DNA): TGTGCCAGCAGTTTTGGCCCCGGGAACACAGATACGCAGTATTTT. Its protein is CASSFGPGNTDTQYF. The chain is built from TRBV28 and TRBJ2-3, with a possible D match to TRBD2 (5 bases). Germline CDR1 is MDHEN and CDR2 is SYDVKM. This CDR3 is built from 15 residues. With 3 bases removed from V and 2 bases from J, the gap between germline ends came to 12 bases.

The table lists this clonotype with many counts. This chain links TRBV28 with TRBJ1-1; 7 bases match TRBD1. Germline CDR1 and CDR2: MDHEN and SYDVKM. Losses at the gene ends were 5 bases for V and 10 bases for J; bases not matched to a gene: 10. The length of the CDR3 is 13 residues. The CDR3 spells CASSVEDRDRAFF. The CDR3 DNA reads TGTGCCAGCAGTGTAGAAGACAGGGATCGAGCTTTCTTT. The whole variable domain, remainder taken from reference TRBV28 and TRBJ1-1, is DVKVTQSSRYLVKRTGEKVFLECVQDMDHENMFWYRQDPGLGLRLIYFSYDVKMKEKGDIPEGYSVSREKKERFSLILESASTNQTSMYLCASSVEDRDRAFFGQGTRLTVV.

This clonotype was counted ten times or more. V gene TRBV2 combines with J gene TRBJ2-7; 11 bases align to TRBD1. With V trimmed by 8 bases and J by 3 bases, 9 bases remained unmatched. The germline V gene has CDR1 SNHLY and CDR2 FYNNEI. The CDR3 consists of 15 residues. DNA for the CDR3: TGTGCCAGCGCCCGCCAGGGGACAGGGGGCTACGAGCAGTACTTC. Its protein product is CASARQGTGGYEQYF.

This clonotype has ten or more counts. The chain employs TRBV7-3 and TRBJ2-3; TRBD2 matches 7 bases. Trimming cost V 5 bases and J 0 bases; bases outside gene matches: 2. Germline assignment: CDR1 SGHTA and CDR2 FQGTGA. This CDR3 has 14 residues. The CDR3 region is CASSLRESTDTQYF. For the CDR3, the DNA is TGTGCCAGCAGCCTGCGGGAGAGCACAGATACGCAGTATTTT.

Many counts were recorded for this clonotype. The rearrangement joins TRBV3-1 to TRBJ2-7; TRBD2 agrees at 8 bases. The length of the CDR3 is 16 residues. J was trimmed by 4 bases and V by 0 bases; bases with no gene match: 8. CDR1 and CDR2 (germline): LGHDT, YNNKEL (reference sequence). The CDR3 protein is CASSQDGSGTPYEQYF. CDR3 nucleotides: TGTGCCAGCAGCCAAGATGGTAGCGGGACGCCGTACGAGCAGTACTTC.

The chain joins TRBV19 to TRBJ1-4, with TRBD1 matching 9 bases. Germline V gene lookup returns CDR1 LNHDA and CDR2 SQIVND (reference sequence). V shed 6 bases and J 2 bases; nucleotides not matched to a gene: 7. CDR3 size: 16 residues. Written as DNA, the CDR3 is TGTGCCAGTAGCCACAGGGGGCCGTGGACTAATGAAAAACTGTTTTTT. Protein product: CASSHRGPWTNEKLFF. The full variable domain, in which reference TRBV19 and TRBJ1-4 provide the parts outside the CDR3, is DGGITQSPKYLFRKEGQNVTLSCEQNLNHDAMYWYRQDPGQGLRLIYYSQIVNDFQKGDIAEGYSVSREKKESFPLTVTSAQKNPTAFYLCASSHRGPWTNEKLFFGSGTQLSVL.

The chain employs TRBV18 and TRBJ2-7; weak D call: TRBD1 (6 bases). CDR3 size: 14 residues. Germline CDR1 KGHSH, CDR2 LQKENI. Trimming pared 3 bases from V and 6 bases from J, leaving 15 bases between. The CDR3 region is CASSPRDTEAEQYF. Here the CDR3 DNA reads TGTGCCAGCTCACCCCGGGACACGGAGGCCGAGCAGTACTTC.

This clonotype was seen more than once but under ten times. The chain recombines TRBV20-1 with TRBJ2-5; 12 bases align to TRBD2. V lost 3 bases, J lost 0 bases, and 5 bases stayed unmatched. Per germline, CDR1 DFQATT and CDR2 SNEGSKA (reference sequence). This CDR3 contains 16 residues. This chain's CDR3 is CSASPGTSGYQETQYF. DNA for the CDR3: TGCAGTGCTAGTCCCGGGACTAGCGGGTACCAAGAGACCCAGTACTTC.

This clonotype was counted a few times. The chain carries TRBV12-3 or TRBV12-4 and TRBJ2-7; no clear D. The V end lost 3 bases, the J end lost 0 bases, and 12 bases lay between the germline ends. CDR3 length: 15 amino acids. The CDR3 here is CASSLSLGFSYEQYF. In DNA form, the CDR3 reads TGTGCCAGCAGTTTGTCATTAGGGTTCTCCTACGAGCAGTACTTC.

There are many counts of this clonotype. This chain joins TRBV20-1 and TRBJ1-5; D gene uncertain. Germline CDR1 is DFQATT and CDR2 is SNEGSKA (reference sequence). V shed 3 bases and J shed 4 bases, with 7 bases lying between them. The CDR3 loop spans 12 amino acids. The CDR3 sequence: CSASRGNQPQHF. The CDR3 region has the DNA TGCAGTGCTAGTCGTGGGAATCAGCCCCAGCATTTT.

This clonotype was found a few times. The CDR3 is CASSHKIVGGYEQYF. Written as DNA, the CDR3 is TGTGCCAGCAGCCACAAGATAGTAGGGGGCTACGAGCAGTACTTC. The V call is TRBV3-1, the J call TRBJ2-7, with a tentative D call TRBD1 (6 bases). Germline V gene sequence: CDR1 LGHDT, CDR2 YNNKEL (reference sequence). This CDR3 region has 15 residues. V was cut by 3 bases and J by 3 bases, with 15 bases left in between.

CDR3 DNA: TGTGCCAGCCGGGGGGTGGGACAGACATACAATGAGCAGTTCTTC. Its protein product is CASRGVGQTYNEQFF. The chain carries TRBV27 and TRBJ2-1, with D tentatively TRBD1 or TRBD2 (7 bases each). The CDR3 has 15 amino acids. V lost 8 bases, J lost 4 bases, and 18 bases lay in between. From germline, CDR1 is MNHEY and CDR2 SMNVEV (reference sequence).

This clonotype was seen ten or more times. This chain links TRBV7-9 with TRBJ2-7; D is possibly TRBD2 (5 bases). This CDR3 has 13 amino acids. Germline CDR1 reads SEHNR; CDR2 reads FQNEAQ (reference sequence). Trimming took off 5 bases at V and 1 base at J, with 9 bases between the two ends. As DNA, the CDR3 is TGTGCCAGCAGCCAGCCGGGGTCCTACGAGCAGTACTTC. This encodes CASSQPGSYEQYF.

The CDR3 spells CASSQGQGVGYTF. The CDR3, as DNA: TGTGCCAGCAGCCAAGGACAGGGTGTTGGCTACACCTTC. This rearrangement joins TRBV3-1 to TRBJ1-2; TRBD1 matches at 7 bases. Germline V gene lookup returns CDR1 LGHDT and CDR2 YNNKEL (reference sequence). CDR3 length: 13 amino acids. Trimming cost V 1 base and J 7 bases; bases outside gene matches: 3.

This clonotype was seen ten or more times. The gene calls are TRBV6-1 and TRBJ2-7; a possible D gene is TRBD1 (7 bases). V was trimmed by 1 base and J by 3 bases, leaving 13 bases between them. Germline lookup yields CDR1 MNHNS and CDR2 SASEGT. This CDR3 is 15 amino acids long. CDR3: CASSEGAGQIYEQYF. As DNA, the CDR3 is TGTGCCAGCAGTGAAGGGGCGGGACAGATCTACGAGCAGTACTTC.

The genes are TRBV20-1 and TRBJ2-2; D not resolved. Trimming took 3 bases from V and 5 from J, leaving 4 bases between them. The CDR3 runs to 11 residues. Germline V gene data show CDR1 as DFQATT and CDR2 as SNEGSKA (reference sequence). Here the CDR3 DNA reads TGCAGTGCTAGTCGGACCGGGGAGCTGTTTTTT. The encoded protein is CSASRTGELFF.

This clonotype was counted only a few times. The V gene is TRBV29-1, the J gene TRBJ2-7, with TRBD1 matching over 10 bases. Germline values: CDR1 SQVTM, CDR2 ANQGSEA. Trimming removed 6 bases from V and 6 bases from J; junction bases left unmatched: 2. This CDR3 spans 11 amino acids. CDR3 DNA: TGCAGCGTAGGGACAGGGGCCGAGCAGTACTTC. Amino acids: CSVGTGAEQYF.

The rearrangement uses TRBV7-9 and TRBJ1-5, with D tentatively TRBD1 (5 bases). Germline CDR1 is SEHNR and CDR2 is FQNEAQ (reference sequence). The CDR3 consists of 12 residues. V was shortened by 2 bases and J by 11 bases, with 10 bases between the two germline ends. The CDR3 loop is CASSLSPGSQHF. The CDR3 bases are TGTGCCAGCAGCTTATCCCCAGGGTCCCAGCATTTT.